This paragraph covers one T cell receptor beta chain sequence. Its antigen is currently unknown. The TCR beta cDNA came from 5'RACE template switching with UMIs. TCRdb re-called the 5' RACE reads; every CDR3 protein appears as one record, without DNA. The sample includes 550,000 or so distinct CDR3 sequences. This sample stems from a study of T cells expressing NK-cell markers. Study-level points and caveats: In five to seven donors, dominant CD3+CD56+NKG2C+ clonotypes ranked among the top 10 CD8+ clonotypes.

Germline V gene data show CDR1 as LGHNA and CDR2 as YSLEER. The CDR3 contains 15 residues. This chain connects TRBV4-3 to TRBJ2-5; TCRdb designates TRBD1, a call that cannot be tested without DNA. This clonotype was obtained from a man in his late teens or twenties in good health. Sequencing used blood T cells: a sorted CD56 or NKG2C T cell subset, CD4+ or CD8+ T cells, or bulk PBMC T cells (not recorded which). The CDR3 sequence is CASSQGYRGRETQYF.